What follows describes a single T cell receptor beta chain. These data come from a study of blood T cell repertoires in COVID-19. Study information: The analysed material was cDNA or gDNA that came from T cells, B-cell-depleted T cells, or PBMCs.

The ends lost 1 base at V and 7 bases at J; junction bases unmatched: 10. Germline assignment: CDR1 KGHSH and CDR2 LQKENI. This CDR3 spans 17 amino acids. Study processing details: The assay estimated nucleated cells by amplifying reference gene primers. Some clones are missing from TCRdb's copy, which holds only in-frame ones; the method was immunoSEQ multiplex PCR. That table is the source of V, J and clone size, and D and trimming were worked out from the DNA. The table has roughly 280,000 clones, 84% seen once. Material for sequencing was peripheral blood. The sequence derives from a man aged 60 to 69 with acute or convalescent COVID-19. The chain joins TRBV18 to TRBJ2-2; 9 bases fit TRBD2. The DNA for the CDR3 is TGTGCCAGCTCACCACGCGATAGCGGGGGTGCCGGCGGGGAGCTGTTTTTT. Amino acid sequence: CASSPRDSGGAGGELFF. The whole variable domain, remainder taken from reference TRBV18 and TRBJ2-2, is NAGVMQNPRHLVRRRGQEARLRCSPMKGHSHVYWYRQLPEEGLKFMVYLQKENIIDESGMPKERFSAEFPKEGPSILRIQQVVRGDSAAYFCASSPRDSGGAGGELFFGEGSRLTVL.